This T cell receptor (beta chain) was found in a study of cytomegalovirus exposure and HLA in healthy donors. Regarding this clone: What it binds is unknown.

The PCR had 60 Vbeta and 13 Jbeta primers. TCRdb's table, derived via immunoSEQ multiplex PCR, lists solely in-frame clones and lacks some. There are just over 200,000 clones in the sample, with 0.9% to 1.4% held by the top ten. CDR3 size: 17 residues. V lost 8 bases to trimming and J lost 9 bases; unmatched junction nucleotides: 17. Germline values: CDR1 SGHAT, CDR2 FQNNGV. Broader study findings: The sole available immune exposure information was CMV serostatus. After further analysis at a later stage, 17,000 or so TCR beta sequences were associated with HLA alleles at 0.05 false discovery rate. Usually a TCR sequence was rare, but some public TCRs were found in many donors.

The V gene is TRBV11-2, the J gene TRBJ2-1; 12 nucleotides match TRBD2. The clonotype originates from a girl aged 2 to 10 in good health and CMV-seropositive. Material: PBMCs. The CDR3 DNA follows: TGTGCCAGCCAGCAGCTGGTGGGGCTAGCGGGAGGGTCTGAGCAGTTCTTC. Residues: CASQQLVGLAGGSEQFF.